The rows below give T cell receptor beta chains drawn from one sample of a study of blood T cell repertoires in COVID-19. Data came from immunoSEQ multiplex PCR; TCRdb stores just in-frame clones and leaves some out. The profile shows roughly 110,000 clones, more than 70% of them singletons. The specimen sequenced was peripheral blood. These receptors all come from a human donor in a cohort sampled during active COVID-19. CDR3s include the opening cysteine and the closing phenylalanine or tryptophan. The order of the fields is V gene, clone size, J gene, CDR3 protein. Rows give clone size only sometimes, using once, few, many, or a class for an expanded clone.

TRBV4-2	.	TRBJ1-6	CASSQEYSNSPLHF
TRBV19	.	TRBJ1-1	CASSRVVNTEAFF
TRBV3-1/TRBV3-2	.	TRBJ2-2	CASSQTSVYTGELFF
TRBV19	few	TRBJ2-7	CASSMLAGDLHEQYF
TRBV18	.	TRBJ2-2	CASSPLPNTGELFF
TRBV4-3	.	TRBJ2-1	CASSHAGTSGTNEQFF
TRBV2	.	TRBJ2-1	CASSENSGFVDEQFF
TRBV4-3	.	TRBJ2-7	CASSQDRQGRDEQYF
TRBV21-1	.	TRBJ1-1	CASTKRTEANTEAFF
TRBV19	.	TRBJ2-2	CASRASGGNTGELFF
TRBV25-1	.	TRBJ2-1	CASSESGGTYNEQFF